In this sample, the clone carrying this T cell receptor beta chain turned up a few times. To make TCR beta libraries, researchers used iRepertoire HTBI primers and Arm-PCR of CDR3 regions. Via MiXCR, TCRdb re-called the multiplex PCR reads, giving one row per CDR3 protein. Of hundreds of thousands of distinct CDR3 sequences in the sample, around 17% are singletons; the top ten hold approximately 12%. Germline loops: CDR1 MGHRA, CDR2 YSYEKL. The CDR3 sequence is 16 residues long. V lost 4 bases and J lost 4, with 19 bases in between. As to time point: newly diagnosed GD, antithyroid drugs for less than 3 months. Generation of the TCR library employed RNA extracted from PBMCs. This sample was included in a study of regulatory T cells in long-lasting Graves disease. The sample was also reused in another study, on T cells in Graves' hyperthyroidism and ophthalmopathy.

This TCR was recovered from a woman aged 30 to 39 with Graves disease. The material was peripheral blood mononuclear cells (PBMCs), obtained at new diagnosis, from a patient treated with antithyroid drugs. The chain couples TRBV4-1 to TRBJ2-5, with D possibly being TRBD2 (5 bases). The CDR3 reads CASSPFGGLEIETQYF. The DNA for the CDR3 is TGCGCCAGCAGCCCCTTCGGAGGTTTAGAAATAGAGACCCAGTACTTC.